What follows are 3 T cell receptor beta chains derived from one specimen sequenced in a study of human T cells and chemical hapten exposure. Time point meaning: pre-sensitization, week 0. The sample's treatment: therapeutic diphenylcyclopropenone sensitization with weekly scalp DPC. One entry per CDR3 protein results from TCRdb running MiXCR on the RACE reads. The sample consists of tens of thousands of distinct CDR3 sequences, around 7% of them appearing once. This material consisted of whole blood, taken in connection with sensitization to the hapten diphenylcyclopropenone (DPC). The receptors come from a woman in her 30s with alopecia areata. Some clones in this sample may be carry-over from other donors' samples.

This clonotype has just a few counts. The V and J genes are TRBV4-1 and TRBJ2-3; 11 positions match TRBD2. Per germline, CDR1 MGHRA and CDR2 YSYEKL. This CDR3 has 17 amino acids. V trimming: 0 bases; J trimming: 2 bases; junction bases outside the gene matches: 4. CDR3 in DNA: TGCGCCAGCAGCCAAGAAGAACTAGCGGGGGACACAGATACGCAGTATTTT. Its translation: CASSQEELAGDTDTQYF.

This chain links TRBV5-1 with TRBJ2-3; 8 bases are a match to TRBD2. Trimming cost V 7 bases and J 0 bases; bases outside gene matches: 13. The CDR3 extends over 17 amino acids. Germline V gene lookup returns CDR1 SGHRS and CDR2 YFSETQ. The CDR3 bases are TGCGCCAGCGGTTCTTTCCCAATAGCGGGGAGCACAGATACGCAGTATTTT. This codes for CASGSFPIAGSTDTQYF.

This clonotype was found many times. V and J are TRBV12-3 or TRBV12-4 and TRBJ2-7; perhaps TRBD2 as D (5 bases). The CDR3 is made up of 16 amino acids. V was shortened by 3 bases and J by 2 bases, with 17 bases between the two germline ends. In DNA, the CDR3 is TGTGCCAGCAGTTTCCGTTTGATCGACGGGGCCTACGAGCAGTACTTC. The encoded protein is CASSFRLIDGAYEQYF.